This TCR beta chain was identified during a study of CD8+CD57+ T cells in acquired aplastic anemia (dated by TCRdb to 2016 to 2019). In terms of the full investigation: Extracted DNA from sorted CD4+ and CD8+ cells averaged 3.2 ug, ranging from 0.2 to 27.4 ug. A CD8+CD57+ expansion meant a frequency higher than the mean frequency seen in healthy subjects.

Patients chosen for sequencing had shown expansion of CD8+CD57+ cells by flow cytometry. All patients had severe acquired aplastic anemia diagnosed by International Study of Aplastic Anemia and Agranulocytosis and Camitta criteria. No therapy had been received by the patients at the time of blood sampling. In this study, sorted CD4+ and CD8+ T cells from the blood of healthy subjects and of severe aplastic anemia patients had their TCR repertoires deep-sequenced. Patients were enrolled in the USA under clinicaltrials.gov protocols 00001620, 01623167, 00001397, 00071045, 00081523 and 00961064. Ficoll-Paque density gradient centrifugation was used to isolate peripheral blood mononuclear cells. Before DNA was extracted, CD4+ and CD8+ T cells were sorted using either FACS or magnetic beads. Broader findings and caveats from the paper: Although 25 to 30 CD8+ CDR3 sequences were shared by patients and controls, these sequences appeared highly expressed in patients and within the immunodominant clones of patients. CD8+ Simpson's diversity did not differ significantly between patients and healthy controls (P=0.060).

From its cysteine to its phenylalanine, the CDR3 spans 15 amino acids. Only the CDR3 DNA stays, 45 bases, in frame from base 1. Per the germline V gene (reference sequence), LNHDA is the CDR1 and SQIVND is the CDR2. Germline trimming amounts to 6 bases on V and 3 bases on J, with 7 as the count of junction bases outside the gene matches. TCR beta VDJ combination and CDR3 sequence profiling used genomic DNA as the template. An Illumina HiSeq 2000 was used for TCR repertoire sequencing. Per the authors' processing: Repertoire assessment relied on Simpson's diversity index, CDR3 size and DJ length profiles, and TRBV/TRBJ rearrangement plots. The immunodominant clone was defined as the most abundant DNA sequence in deep sequencing data. CDR3 amino acid sequences were screened for sharing across subjects and were compared with published repertoires and the VDJdb database. In TCRdb, the public reads were trimmed at Q25 with fastp and aligned with MiXCR, with productive beta chains retained. Entries that share a CDR3 protein sequence are merged under the most common genes and DNA. TCRdb's processing, not the study's, gives the V and J calls here. Counted in this sample were under 200,000 distinct CDR3 sequences; about 50% of them appeared once. The ten most abundant clones make up 25% to 40% of the sample.

On this clonotype: No cognate antigen has been identified for it. Per-nucleotide qualities are absent, and no much larger clonotype sits a single base away.

Recombination joined TRBV19 with TRBJ1-1, with TRBD1 identical over 10 junction bases. Sequenced sample: sorted CD4+, CD8+, or CD8+CD57+ T cells (not recorded which) from PBMCs. The sequence derives from a human donor with aplastic anemia. CDR3 region: CASRERGQGYTEAFF. Here is the DNA: TGTGCCAGTAGGGAGAGGGGACAGGGGTACACTGAAGCTTTCTTT.